The present T cell receptor beta chain was sequenced within a study of a mutant IDH1 vaccine in newly diagnosed glioma. Remarks on this clone: What it binds is unknown.

Time point here: week 23, last vaccination. One vaccine dose held 300 ug of mutant IDH1 20-mer peptide and came with topical imiquimod. V gave up 3 bases and J gave up 11 bases, with 17 bases separating them. CDR1 SGHDT and CDR2 YYEEEE come from the germline V gene. The CDR3 runs to 13 residues. Clones were read by immunoSEQ multiplex PCR, and TCRdb kept only the in-frame ones, dropping some. The profile shows approximately 37,000 clones, roughly 80% of them singletons. The receptor comes from a man aged 50 to 60 with glioma. The chain employs TRBV5-6 and TRBJ1-1, with D perhaps TRBD1 (5 bases). This sample comprised PBMCs, obtained from a glioma patient whose treatment included an IDH1 peptide vaccine. The CDR3 DNA reads as TGTGCCAGCAGCTGGGGAACGGACGGGGCCGCTTTCTTT. Protein sequence: CASSWGTDGAAFF.